The TCR beta chain described here comes from a study of PD-1 blockade in classical Hodgkin lymphoma. Study-wide results and caveats: Nivolumab initiated under 1 year post-ASCT led to patient exclusion.

Relapses following autologous stem cell transplantation were seen in all patients, with brentuximab vedotin exposure varying. The CDR3 loop spans 12 amino acids. Germline loops: CDR1 MDHEN, CDR2 SYDVKM. Trimming shortened V by 6 bases and J by 4 bases, and 10 bases separated the two germline ends. The data were produced by immunoSEQ multiplex PCR, yet TCRdb's version contains in-frame clones alone and is incomplete. The repertoire includes 43,000 or so clones, almost 90% of them detected once, and roughly a tenth sits in the top ten. With respect to this clone: Its antigen is not identified.

The chain has TRBV28 and TRBJ2-7; the D gene is possibly TRBD2 (5 bases). This receptor was taken from a human donor with classical Hodgkin lymphoma. The sequencing here drew on peripheral blood mononuclear cells (PBMCs), taken at baseline. CDR3 nucleotides: TGTGCCAGCAGGGGTCGGACTTACGAGCAGTACTTC. As protein: CASRGRTYEQYF.